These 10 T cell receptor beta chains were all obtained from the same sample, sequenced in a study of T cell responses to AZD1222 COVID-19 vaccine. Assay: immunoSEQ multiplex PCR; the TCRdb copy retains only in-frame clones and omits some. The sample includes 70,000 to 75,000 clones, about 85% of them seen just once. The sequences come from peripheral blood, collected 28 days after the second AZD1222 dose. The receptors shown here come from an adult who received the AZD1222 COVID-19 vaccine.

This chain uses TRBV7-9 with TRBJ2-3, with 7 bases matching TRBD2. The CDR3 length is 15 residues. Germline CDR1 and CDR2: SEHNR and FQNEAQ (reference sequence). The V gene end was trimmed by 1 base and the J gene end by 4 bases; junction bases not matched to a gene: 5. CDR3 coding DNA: TGTGCCAGCAGCTTAGAAGGCGGGAGTGCAGATACGCAGTATTTT. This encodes CASSLEGGSADTQYF.

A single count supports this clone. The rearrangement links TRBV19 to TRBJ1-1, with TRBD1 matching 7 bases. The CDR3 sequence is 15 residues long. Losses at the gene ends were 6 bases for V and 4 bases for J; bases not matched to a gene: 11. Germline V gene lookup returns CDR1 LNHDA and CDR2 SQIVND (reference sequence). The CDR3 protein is CASRLTGDRSTEAFF. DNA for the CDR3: TGTGCCAGTAGGTTAACAGGGGACCGAAGCACTGAAGCTTTCTTT.

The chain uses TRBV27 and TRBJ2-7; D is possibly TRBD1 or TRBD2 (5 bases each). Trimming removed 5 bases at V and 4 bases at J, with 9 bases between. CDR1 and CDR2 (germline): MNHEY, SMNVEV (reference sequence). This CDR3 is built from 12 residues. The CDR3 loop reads CASSMGPYEQYF. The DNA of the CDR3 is TGTGCCAGCAGTATGGGACCATACGAGCAGTACTTC.

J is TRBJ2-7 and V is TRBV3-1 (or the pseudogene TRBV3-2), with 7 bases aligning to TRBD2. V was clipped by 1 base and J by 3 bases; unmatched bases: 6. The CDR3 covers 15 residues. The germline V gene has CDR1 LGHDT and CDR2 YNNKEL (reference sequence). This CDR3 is CASSQVETSLYEQYF. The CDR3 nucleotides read TGTGCCAGCAGCCAAGTGGAGACTAGCCTCTACGAGCAGTACTTC.

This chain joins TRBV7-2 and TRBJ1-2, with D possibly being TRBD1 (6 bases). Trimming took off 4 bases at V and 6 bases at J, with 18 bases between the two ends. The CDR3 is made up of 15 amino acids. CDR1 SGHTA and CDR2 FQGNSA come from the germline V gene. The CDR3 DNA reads TGTGCCAGCAGCTCAAAGGATCGGGCAGGGGATGGCTACACCTTC. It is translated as CASSSKDRAGDGYTF.

This CDR3 is CASSVEGLAGPLSYNEQFF. The CDR3 DNA is TGTGCCAGCAGCGTAGAAGGACTAGCGGGGCCTCTCTCCTACAATGAGCAGTTCTTC. V usage is TRBV9 and J usage is TRBJ2-1; TRBD2 aligns across 12 bases. Germline values: CDR1 SGDLS, CDR2 YYNGEE. The V segment lost 0 bases and the J segment 0 bases; nucleotides outside the gene matches: 7. CDR3 length equals 19 residues.

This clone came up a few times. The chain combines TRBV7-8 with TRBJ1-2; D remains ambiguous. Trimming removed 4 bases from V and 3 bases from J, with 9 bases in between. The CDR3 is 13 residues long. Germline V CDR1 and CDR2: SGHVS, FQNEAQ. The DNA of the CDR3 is TGTGCCAGCAGCTCCGGGATTTACTATGGCTACACCTTC. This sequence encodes CASSSGIYYGYTF.

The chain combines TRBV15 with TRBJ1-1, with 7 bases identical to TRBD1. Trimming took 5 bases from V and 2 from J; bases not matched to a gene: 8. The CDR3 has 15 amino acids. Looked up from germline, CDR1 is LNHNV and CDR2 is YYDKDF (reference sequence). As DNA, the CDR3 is TGTGCCACCAGCGTACCGGGACAGCCAAACACTGAAGCTTTCTTT. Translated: CATSVPGQPNTEAFF.

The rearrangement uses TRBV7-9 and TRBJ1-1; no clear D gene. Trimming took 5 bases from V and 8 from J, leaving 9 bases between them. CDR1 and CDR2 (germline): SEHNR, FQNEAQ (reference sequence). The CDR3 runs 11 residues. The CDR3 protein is CASSTPREAFF. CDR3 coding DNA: TGTGCCAGCAGCACCCCTCGCGAAGCTTTCTTT.

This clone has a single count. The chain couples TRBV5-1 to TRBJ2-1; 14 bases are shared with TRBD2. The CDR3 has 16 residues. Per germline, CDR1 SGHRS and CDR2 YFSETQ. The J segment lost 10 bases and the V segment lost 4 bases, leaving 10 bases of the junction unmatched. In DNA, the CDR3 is TGCGCCAGCAGCAAGTATGGGACTAGCGGGAGCGACGAGCAGTTCTTC. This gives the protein CASSKYGTSGSDEQFF.